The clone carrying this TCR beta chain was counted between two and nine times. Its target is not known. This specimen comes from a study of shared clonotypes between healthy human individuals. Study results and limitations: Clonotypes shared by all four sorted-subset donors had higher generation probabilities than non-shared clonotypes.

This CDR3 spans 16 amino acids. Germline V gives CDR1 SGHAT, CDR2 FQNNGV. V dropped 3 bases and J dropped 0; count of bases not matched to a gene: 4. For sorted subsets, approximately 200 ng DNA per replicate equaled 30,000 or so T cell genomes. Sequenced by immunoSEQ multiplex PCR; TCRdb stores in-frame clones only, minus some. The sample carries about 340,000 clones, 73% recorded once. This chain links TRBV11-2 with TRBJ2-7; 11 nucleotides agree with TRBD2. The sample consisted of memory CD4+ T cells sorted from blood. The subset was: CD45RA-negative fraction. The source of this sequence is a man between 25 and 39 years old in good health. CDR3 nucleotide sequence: TGTGCCAGCAGCTTCCGGACTAGCGGGCCCTCCTACGAGCAGTACTTC. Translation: CASSFRTSGPSYEQYF.